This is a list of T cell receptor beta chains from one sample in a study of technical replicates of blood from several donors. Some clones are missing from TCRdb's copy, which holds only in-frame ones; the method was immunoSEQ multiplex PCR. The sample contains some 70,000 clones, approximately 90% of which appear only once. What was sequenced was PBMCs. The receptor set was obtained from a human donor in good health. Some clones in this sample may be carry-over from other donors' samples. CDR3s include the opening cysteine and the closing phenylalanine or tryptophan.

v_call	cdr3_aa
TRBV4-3	CASSPAGLTQETQYF
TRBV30	CAWSVGVSAEAFF
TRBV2	CASSPAGGRETQYF
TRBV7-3	CASSSYYRVGNYGYTF
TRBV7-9	CASSSDTKVFYEQYF
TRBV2	CATHRDSSSYEQYF
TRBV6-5	CASRSQTAYGYTF
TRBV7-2	CASAGPNQPQHF
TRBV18	CASSPTGSLRINTEAFF
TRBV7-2	CASSKYGEGADTQYF
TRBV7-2	CASSPAGSGPREQYF
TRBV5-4	CASSVSGGPSETQYF
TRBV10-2	CASSKGQGTYEQYF
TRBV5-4	CASGKDGTSFYEQYF
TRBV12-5	CASGLTSAGGNTGELFF
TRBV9	CASSIDTAGELFF
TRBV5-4	CASSGRTDSYTF
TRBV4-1	CASSQDHRDPEQFF
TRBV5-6	CASSPGQVNTEAFF
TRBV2	CASRTTYSHEQFF
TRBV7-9	CASSLLAGGLLAKNIQYF
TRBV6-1	CASRTGGASYGYTF
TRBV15	CATRGDRTSQHF
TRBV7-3	CASSPVSGSHNEQFF
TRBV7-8	CASSLLVRAQETQYF
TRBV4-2	CASSQDLDRDYEQYF
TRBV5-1	CASSLVGQGGSYEQYF
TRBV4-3	CASSPFREGSNKDYEQYF
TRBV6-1	CASSRTGEGSDTQYF
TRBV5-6	CASRDSGAGGEQFF
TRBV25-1	CASSELGGATEAFF
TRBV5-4	CASSIGRGAMAVDRSYTF
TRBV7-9	CASSQGRVRAFF
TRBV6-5	CASSYSAGGGQPQHF
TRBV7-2	CASSLFFQGRPLHF
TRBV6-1	CASSAGGAPRDTQYF
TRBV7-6	CASSDKWRPYEQYF
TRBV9	CASSSSGGARYNEQFF
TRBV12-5	CAGLSGSTDTQYF
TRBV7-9	CASSLAPGGEGETQYF
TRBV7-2	CASSLARAGRSSYNEQFF
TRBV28	CATKGPGGNQPQHF